This record concerns one TCR beta chain sequence. 60 Vbeta and 13 Jbeta primers were used in PCR. Only in-frame clones appear in the TCRdb table, and some are missing; sequencing was by immunoSEQ multiplex PCR. In the table there are some 100,000 clones, 65% to 80% of which are singletons. This record belongs to a study of cytomegalovirus exposure and HLA in healthy donors. V dropped 4 bases and J dropped 3 bases, with 19 bases sitting between them. Germline V lookup: CDR1 MGHRA, CDR2 YSYEKL. This CDR3 has 16 residues. The V call is TRBV4-1, the J call TRBJ2-7; TRBD1 might be the D (6 bases). The sequencing sample was made of PBMCs. This receptor was obtained from a woman under 30 in good health and CMV-seropositive. The CDR3 sequence: CASSLSPERGNYEQYF. The CDR3 coding sequence is TGCGCCAGCAGCCTCTCCCCGGAGAGGGGGAACTACGAGCAGTACTTC.